A single sample is the source of the 15 T cell receptor beta chains below, sequenced in a study of blood T cell repertoires in COVID-19. Repertoires were generated with immunoSEQ multiplex PCR, while TCRdb's copy carries only in-frame clones and drops some. The data hold about 200,000 clones, with 86% observed a single time. Sequenced material: PBMCs or T cells enriched from blood (not recorded which). The receptors derive from a man aged 40-55 years with acute COVID-19.

This clone appeared a single time. J is TRBJ1-1 and V is TRBV27; perhaps TRBD1 as D (6 bases). This CDR3 has 11 amino acids. The germline V and J ends were trimmed by 3 bases and 9 bases, with 8 bases remaining between them. Germline assignment: CDR1 MNHEY and CDR2 SMNVEV (reference sequence). The CDR3 nucleotides are TGTGCCAGCAGTTTGCAGGGGAAAGCTTTCTTT. Translating gives CASSLQGKAFF.

The rearrangement joins TRBV6-6 to TRBJ1-1; 11 bases are a match to TRBD1. The germline V gene encodes CDR1 MNHNY and CDR2 SVGAGI (reference sequence). Losses at the gene ends were 5 bases for V and 2 bases for J; bases not matched to a gene: 13. The length of the CDR3 is 18 residues. The CDR3: CASSPRTGTGGVNTEAFF. CDR3 nucleotides: TGTGCCAGCAGTCCACGAACCGGGACAGGGGGTGTTAACACTGAAGCTTTCTTT.

The genes are TRBV3-1 (or the pseudogene TRBV3-2) and TRBJ2-2; perhaps TRBD2 as D (5 bases). V lost 1 base and J lost 8, with 11 bases in between. CDR1 LGHDT and CDR2 YNNKEL come from the germline V gene (reference sequence). The CDR3 runs 14 residues. CDR3 DNA sequence: TGTGCCAGCAGCCAAGGAGGAGGTCGAGGGGAGCTGTTTTTT. Amino acids: CASSQGGGRGELFF.

The rearrangement uses TRBV5-1 and TRBJ2-1, with 9 bases aligning to TRBD2. The CDR3 sequence is 15 residues long. The germline CDR1 and CDR2 sequences are SGHRS and YFSETQ. The J segment lost 7 bases and the V segment lost 2 bases, leaving 7 bases of the junction unmatched. DNA for the CDR3: TGCGCCAGCAGCTTTCTAGCGGGAAGTAGTAATGAGCAGTTCTTC. The encoded protein is CASSFLAGSSNEQFF. The full variable domain, in which reference TRBV5-1 and TRBJ2-1 provide the parts outside the CDR3, is KAGVTQTPRYLIKTRGQQVTLSCSPISGHRSVSWYQQTPGQGLQFLFEYFSETQRNKGNFPGRFSGRQFSNSRSEMNVSTLELGDSALYLCASSFLAGSSNEQFFGPGTRLTVL.

This clone was seen only a few times. The V gene is TRBV7-9, the J gene TRBJ1-6, with D perhaps matching TRBD1 (5 bases). This CDR3 has 15 residues. V lost 5 bases and J 10 bases, leaving 18 bases between the germline ends. In germline, CDR1 is SEHNR, CDR2 FQNEAQ (reference sequence). The CDR3 nucleotides read TGTGCCAGCAGCCGGGAGGGGACCCGTTTCTCACCCCTCCACTTT. This gives the protein CASSREGTRFSPLHF.

The chain has TRBV24-1 and TRBJ1-2; TRBD1 is a possible D gene (6 bases). The CDR3 loop spans 17 amino acids. V was clipped by 5 bases and J by 5 bases, with 23 bases between them. CDR1 is KGHDR and CDR2 is SFDVKD in the germline V gene. CDR3 sequence (DNA): TGTGCCACCAGTGCCAAGACAGGAGATGAGGGTAGTTATGGCTACACCTTC. Translated: CATSAKTGDEGSYGYTF.

The chain links TRBV27 to TRBJ1-5; D gene unclear. The CDR3 is made up of 15 amino acids. CDR1 MNHEY and CDR2 SMNVEV come from the germline V gene (reference sequence). The V end lost 3 bases, the J end lost 6 bases, and 15 bases lay between the germline ends. Here the CDR3 reads CASSLSGTVGQPQHF. The CDR3 DNA sequence: TGTGCCAGCAGTTTGAGTGGCACAGTGGGTCAGCCCCAGCATTTT.

The rearrangement joins TRBV7-2 to TRBJ2-2, with TRBD1 as a possible D gene (5 bases). Per the germline V gene, CDR1 is SGHTA and CDR2 is FQGNSA. The CDR3 runs 13 residues. The V end was cut by 1 base, the J end by 7 bases, with 7 bases between. The CDR3 coding sequence is TGTGCCAGCAGCTTAGGGGGCAGCGGGGAGCTGTTTTTT. This gives the protein CASSLGGSGELFF.

The V gene is TRBV5-1, the J gene TRBJ2-7, with 8 bases matching TRBD2. CDR1 and CDR2 from the germline V gene are SGHRS and YFSETQ. Losses at the gene ends were 4 bases for V and 3 bases for J; bases not matched to a gene: 9. There are 15 residues in the CDR3. The CDR3 bases are TGCGCCAGCAGCGATATTAGCGGGACTTTCTACGAGCAGTACTTC. Amino acid sequence: CASSDISGTFYEQYF. Looking up the rest from reference TRBV5-1 and TRBJ2-7 gives the full variable domain: KAGVTQTPRYLIKTRGQQVTLSCSPISGHRSVSWYQQTPGQGLQFLFEYFSETQRNKGNFPGRFSGRQFSNSRSEMNVSTLELGDSALYLCASSDISGTFYEQYFGPGTRLTVT.

This chain links TRBV20-1 with TRBJ2-3, with D unresolved. This CDR3 has 11 amino acids. In germline, CDR1 is DFQATT, CDR2 SNEGSKA (reference sequence). The V and J ends lost 7 bases and 2 bases respectively, with 7 bases between them. The CDR3 here is CSDSLTDTQYF. CDR3 coding DNA: TGCAGTGACAGCCTCACAGATACGCAGTATTTT.

Only one count was recorded for this clone. V and J are TRBV5-1 and TRBJ1-1; 7 nucleotides match TRBD1. CDR1 and CDR2 from the germline V gene are SGHRS and YFSETQ. The junction had 9 bases not matched to a gene; V was cut back by 4 bases and J by 9 bases. The CDR3 has 13 residues. The CDR3 DNA reads TGCGCCAGCAGCCCCAATAGGGGGCAAAAAGCTTTCTTT. Translated, it gives CASSPNRGQKAFF.

J is TRBJ2-7 and V is TRBV18; D ambiguous. Germline assignment: CDR1 KGHSH and CDR2 LQKENI. Between the trimmed V and J ends, which lost 2 bases and 5 bases, there was a span of 4 bases. The CDR3 sequence is 11 residues long. For the CDR3, the DNA is TGTGCCAGCTCACCAGACAACGAGCAGTACTTC. Its translation is CASSPDNEQYF. Drawing the rest from reference TRBV18 and TRBJ2-7, the complete variable domain is NAGVMQNPRHLVRRRGQEARLRCSPMKGHSHVYWYRQLPEEGLKFMVYLQKENIIDESGMPKERFSAEFPKEGPSILRIQQVVRGDSAAYFCASSPDNEQYFGPGTRLTVT.

V is TRBV6-5 and J is TRBJ2-1; D possibly corresponds to TRBD2 (7 bases). Germline-derived CDR1 and CDR2 are MNHEY and SVGAGI. The CDR3 contains 14 residues. V lost 0 bases, J lost 6 bases, and 9 bases lay in between. CDR3 region: CASSYSRGGNEQFF. In nucleotides, the CDR3 is TGTGCCAGCAGTTACTCGAGGGGGGGCAATGAGCAGTTCTTC.

This chain uses TRBV19 with TRBJ1-3; D gene ambiguous. The CDR3 is 14 amino acids. V lost 5 bases and J 7 bases, leaving 15 bases between the germline ends. Germline CDR1 and CDR2: LNHDA and SQIVND (reference sequence). The CDR3: CASSLVWPPNTIYF. Written as DNA, the CDR3 is TGTGCCAGTAGTCTAGTTTGGCCGCCCAACACCATATATTTT.

CDR3 in DNA: TGCGCCAGCAGCCTTGGACAGCTTGCACCCCTCCACTTT. Amino acids: CASSLGQLAPLHF. The chain employs TRBV4-1 and TRBJ1-6; the D gene is possibly TRBD1 (6 bases). Trimming took 4 bases from V and 11 from J, leaving 12 bases between them. CDR3 length: 13 residues. CDR1 and CDR2 from the germline V gene are MGHRA and YSYEKL.